The T cell receptor (beta chain) described here comes from a study of metastatic and nonmetastatic thyroid tumors. TCRdb re-called the PCR reads through MiXCR. The sample contains around 30,000 clones, under 14% of which appear only once. This clone was seen at least ten times. Each patient came to thyroid surgery without any prior treatment (of any kind). Sequencing input: blood. The clonotype originates from a female donor with papillary thyroid cancer or a benign thyroid nodule (not recorded which). Some clones in this sample may be carry-over from other donors' samples.

The CDR3 DNA is TGTGCCAGCAGCTTAGTGGCGAACACTGAAGCTTTCTTT. This codes for CASSLVANTEAFF. The chain recombines TRBV7-2 with TRBJ1-1; D unclear. The CDR3 extends over 13 amino acids. Trimming stripped 1 base from V and 1 base from J, with 4 bases between. CDR1 is SGHTA and CDR2 is FQGNSA in the germline V gene.